Sequencing of this TCR beta chain was carried out in a study of blood T cell repertoires in COVID-19. Repertoires were generated with immunoSEQ multiplex PCR, while TCRdb's copy carries only in-frame clones and drops some. The sample has about 160,000 clones; 80% to 90% are singletons. The V gene end was trimmed by 7 bases and the J gene end by 4 bases; junction bases not matched to a gene: 6. This CDR3 spans 14 amino acids. Germline V lookup: CDR1 SNHLY, CDR2 FYNNEI. The J gene is TRBJ1-4, the V gene TRBV2, with TRBD1 identical over 7 bases. This sequence originates from a woman aged 45 to 65 who had recovered from COVID-19. The source material was PBMCs or T cells enriched from blood (not recorded which). This CDR3 reads CASMERDSNEKLFF. The CDR3 nucleotides read TGTGCCAGCATGGAAAGGGACAGTAATGAAAAACTGTTTTTT.